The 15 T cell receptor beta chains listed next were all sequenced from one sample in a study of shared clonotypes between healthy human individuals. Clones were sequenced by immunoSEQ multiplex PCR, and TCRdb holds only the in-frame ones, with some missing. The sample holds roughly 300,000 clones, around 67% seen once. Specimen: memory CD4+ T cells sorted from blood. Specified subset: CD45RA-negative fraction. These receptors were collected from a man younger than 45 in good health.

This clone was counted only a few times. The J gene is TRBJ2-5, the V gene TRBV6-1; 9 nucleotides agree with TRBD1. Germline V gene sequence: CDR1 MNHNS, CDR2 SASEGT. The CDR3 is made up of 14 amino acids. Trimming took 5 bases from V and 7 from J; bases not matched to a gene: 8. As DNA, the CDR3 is TGTGCCAGCAGTTATGACAGGGGGAAGGGGACCCAGTACTTC. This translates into CASSYDRGKGTQYF.

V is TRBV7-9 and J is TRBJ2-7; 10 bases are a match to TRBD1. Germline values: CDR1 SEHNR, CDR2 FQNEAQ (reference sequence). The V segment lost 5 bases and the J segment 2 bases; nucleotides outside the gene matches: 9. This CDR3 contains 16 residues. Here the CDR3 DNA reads TGTGCCAGCAGCCATCAGCCGGGACAGGGGACCTACGAGCAGTACTTC. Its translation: CASSHQPGQGTYEQYF.

The CDR3 is CASSLPGSTIEQFF. CDR3 DNA sequence: TGCGCCAGCAGTCTGCCCGGGAGTACGATTGAGCAGTTCTTC. V usage is TRBV10-2 and J usage is TRBJ2-1; a possible D gene is TRBD2 (6 bases). Between the trimmed V and J ends, which lost 5 bases and 9 bases, there was a span of 17 bases. This CDR3 is 14 amino acids long. Germline V gene sequence: CDR1 WSHSY, CDR2 SAAADI.

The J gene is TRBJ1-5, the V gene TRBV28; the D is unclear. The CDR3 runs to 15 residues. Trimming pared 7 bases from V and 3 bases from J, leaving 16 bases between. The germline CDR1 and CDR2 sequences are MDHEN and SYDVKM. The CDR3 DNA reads TGTGCCAGCAATGACCTCCACACTTCCAATCAGCCCCAGCATTTT. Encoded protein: CASNDLHTSNQPQHF.

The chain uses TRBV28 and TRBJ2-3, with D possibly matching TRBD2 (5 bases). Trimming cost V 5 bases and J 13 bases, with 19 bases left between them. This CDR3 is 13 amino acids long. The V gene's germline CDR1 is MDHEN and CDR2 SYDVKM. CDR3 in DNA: TGTGCCAGCAGTAGTTTTGAGGGCCGGAATAAGTATTTT. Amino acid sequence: CASSSFEGRNKYF.

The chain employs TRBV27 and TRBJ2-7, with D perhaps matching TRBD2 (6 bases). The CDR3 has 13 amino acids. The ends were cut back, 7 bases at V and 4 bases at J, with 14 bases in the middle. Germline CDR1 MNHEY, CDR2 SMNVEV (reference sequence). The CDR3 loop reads CASKAGTIYEQYF. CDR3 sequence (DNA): TGTGCCAGCAAGGCGGGAACGATATACGAGCAGTACTTC.

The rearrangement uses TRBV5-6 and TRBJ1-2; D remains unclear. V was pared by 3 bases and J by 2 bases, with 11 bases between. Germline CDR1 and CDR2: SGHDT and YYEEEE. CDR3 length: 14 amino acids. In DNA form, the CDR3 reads TGTGCCAGCAGCTCTTGGGCACAGAACTATGGCTACACCTTC. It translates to CASSSWAQNYGYTF.

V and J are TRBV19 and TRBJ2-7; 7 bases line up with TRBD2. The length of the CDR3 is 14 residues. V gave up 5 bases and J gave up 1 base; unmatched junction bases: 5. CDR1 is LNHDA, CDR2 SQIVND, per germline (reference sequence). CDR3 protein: CASSRRESSYEQYF. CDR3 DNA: TGTGCCAGTAGTCGGCGGGAGTCATCCTACGAGCAGTACTTC. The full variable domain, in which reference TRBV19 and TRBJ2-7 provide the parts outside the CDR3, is DGGITQSPKYLFRKEGQNVTLSCEQNLNHDAMYWYRQDPGQGLRLIYYSQIVNDFQKGDIAEGYSVSREKKESFPLTVTSAQKNPTAFYLCASSRRESSYEQYFGPGTRLTVT.

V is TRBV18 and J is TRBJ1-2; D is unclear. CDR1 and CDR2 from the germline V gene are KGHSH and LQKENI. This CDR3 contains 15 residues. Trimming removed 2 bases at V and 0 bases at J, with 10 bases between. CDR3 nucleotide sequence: TGTGCCAGCTCACCAATGGCAGGACCTAACTATGGCTACACCTTC. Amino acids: CASSPMAGPNYGYTF. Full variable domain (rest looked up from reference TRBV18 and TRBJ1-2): NAGVMQNPRHLVRRRGQEARLRCSPMKGHSHVYWYRQLPEEGLKFMVYLQKENIIDESGMPKERFSAEFPKEGPSILRIQQVVRGDSAAYFCASSPMAGPNYGYTFGSGTRLTVV.

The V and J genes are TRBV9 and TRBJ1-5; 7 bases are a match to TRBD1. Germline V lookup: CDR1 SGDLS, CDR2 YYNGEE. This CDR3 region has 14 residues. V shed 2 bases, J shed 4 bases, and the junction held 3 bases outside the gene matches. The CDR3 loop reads CASSVGTANQPQHF. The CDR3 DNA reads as TGTGCCAGCAGCGTCGGGACAGCAAATCAGCCCCAGCATTTT.

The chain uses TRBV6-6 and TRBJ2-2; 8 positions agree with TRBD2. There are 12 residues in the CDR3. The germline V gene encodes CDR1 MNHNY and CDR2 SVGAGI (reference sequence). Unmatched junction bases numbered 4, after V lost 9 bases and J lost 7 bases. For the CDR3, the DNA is TGTGCCAGTAAGCGGGAGATCGGGGAGCTGTTTTTT. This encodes CASKREIGELFF.

CDR3 sequence (DNA): TGTGCCAGCAGCTCCGGAAGGTGGGATACGCAGTATTTT. This codes for CASSSGRWDTQYF. The chain joins TRBV11-2 to TRBJ2-3; D unresolved. The germline V and J ends were trimmed by 4 bases and 6 bases, with 11 bases remaining between them. Germline V gene sequence: CDR1 SGHAT, CDR2 FQNNGV. The CDR3 is 13 residues long.

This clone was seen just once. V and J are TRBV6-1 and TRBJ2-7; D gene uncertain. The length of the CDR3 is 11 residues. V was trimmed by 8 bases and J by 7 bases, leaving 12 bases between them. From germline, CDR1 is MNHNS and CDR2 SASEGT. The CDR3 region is CASVESSEQYF. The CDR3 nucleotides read TGTGCCAGCGTGGAATCGTCGGAGCAGTACTTC.

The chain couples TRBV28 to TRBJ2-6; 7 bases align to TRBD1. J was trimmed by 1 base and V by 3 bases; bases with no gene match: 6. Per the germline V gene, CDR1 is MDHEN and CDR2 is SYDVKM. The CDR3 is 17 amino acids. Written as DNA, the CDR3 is TGTGCCAGCAGTTTTCTGGGACAGCGGTCTGGGGCCAACGTCCTGACTTTC. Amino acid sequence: CASSFLGQRSGANVLTF.

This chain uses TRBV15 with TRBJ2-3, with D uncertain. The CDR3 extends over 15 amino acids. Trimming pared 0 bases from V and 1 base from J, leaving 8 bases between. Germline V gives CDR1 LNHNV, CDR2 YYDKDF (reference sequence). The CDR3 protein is CATSRELWGTDTQYF. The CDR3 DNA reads TGTGCCACCAGCAGAGAGTTGTGGGGCACAGATACGCAGTATTTT.